This TCR beta chain was identified in a study of T cells expressing NK-cell markers. Study information: The TCR beta repertoires originated in sorted CD3+CD56+NKG2C+, CD3+CD56+NKG2C- and CD3+CD56-NKG2C+ T cells. Sequenced donors, eight in total, included seven who were HCMV-seropositive and one who was seronegative.

Study-wide findings and caveats: The CD3+CD56-NKG2C+ fraction of a handful of donors was likewise dominated by these clonotypes.

UMIs were included in TCR beta cDNA generated by 5'RACE template switching. For each CDR3 protein, TCRdb gives one entry from its re-call of the 5' RACE reads, without DNA. The sample totals some 440,000 distinct CDR3 sequences. The V gene's germline CDR1 is DFQATT and CDR2 SNEGSKA (reference sequence). This CDR3 comprises 16 residues. As concerns this clonotype: Its antigen remains unidentified.

The chain employs TRBV20-1 and TRBJ2-1; without DNA, the TCRdb call of TRBD2 cannot be checked. The sample comprised blood T cells: a sorted CD56 or NKG2C T cell subset, CD4+ or CD8+ T cells, or bulk PBMC T cells (not recorded which). The receptor comes from a woman aged 45-59 years in good health. The CDR3 is CSARDPGAGGPNEQFF.